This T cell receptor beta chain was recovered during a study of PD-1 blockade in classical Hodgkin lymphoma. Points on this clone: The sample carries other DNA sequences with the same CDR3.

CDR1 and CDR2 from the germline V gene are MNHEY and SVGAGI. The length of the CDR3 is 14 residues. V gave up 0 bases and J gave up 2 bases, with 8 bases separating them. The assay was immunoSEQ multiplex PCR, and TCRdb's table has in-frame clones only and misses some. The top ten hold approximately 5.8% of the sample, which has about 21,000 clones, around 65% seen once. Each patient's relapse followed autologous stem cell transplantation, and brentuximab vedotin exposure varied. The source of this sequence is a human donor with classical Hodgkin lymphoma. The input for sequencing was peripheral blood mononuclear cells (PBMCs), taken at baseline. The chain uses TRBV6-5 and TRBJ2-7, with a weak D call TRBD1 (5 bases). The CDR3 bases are TGTGCCAGCAGTTACTCGCGACAGACCTACGAGCAGTACTTC. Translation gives CASSYSRQTYEQYF.